This T cell receptor (beta chain) stems from a study of cytomegalovirus exposure and HLA in healthy donors. Points from the study as a whole: Across HLA loci, a later analysis found differing TCR association rates, with DRB1 most and HLA-C fewest. TCR beta chains numbering more than 150 were designated cytomegalovirus-associated.

V lost 5 bases and J lost 4; bases outside the gene matches: 11. Germline assignment: CDR1 SEHNR and CDR2 FQNEAQ (reference sequence). The CDR3 contains 16 residues. This clone was detected only once. The antigen is undetermined. Both 60 Vbeta primers and 13 Jbeta primers went into the PCR. Assay used: immunoSEQ multiplex PCR; TCRdb lists only in-frame clones, some missing. The repertoire has 100,000 or so clones, approximately 80% of them found once; the top ten carry approximately 4.1%. The sequence came from a female donor in good health and CMV-seropositive. This chain links TRBV7-9 with TRBJ2-1; 7 bases match TRBD2. The sample comprised PBMCs. The chain's CDR3 is CASSEIGDYPYNEQFF. CDR3 DNA: TGTGCCAGCAGCGAGATTGGGGACTACCCTTACAATGAGCAGTTCTTC.